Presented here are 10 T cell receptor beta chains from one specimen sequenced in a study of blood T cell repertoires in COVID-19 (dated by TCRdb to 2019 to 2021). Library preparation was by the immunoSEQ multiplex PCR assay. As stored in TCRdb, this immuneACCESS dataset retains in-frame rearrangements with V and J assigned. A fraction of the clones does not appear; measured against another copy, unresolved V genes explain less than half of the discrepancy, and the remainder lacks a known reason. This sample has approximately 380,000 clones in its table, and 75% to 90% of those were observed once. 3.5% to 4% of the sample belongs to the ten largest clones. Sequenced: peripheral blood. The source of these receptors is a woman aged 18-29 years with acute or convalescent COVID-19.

The CDR3 loop is CATRQGEAYGYTF. CDR3 bases: TGTGCCACCAGACAGGGGGAGGCGTATGGCTACACCTTC. The chain is built from TRBV24-1 and TRBJ1-2; 8 nucleotides align to TRBD1. The V gene's germline CDR1 is KGHDR and CDR2 SFDVKD. This CDR3 contains 13 residues. V shed 7 bases and J 5 bases; nucleotides not matched to a gene: 5.

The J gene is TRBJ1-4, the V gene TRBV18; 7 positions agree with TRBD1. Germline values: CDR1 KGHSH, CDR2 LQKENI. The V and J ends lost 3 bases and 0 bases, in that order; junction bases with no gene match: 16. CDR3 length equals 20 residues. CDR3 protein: CASSPIRQGWSPTTNEKLFF. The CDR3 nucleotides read TGTGCCAGCTCACCCATCAGACAGGGTTGGTCACCAACAACTAATGAAAAACTGTTTTTT.

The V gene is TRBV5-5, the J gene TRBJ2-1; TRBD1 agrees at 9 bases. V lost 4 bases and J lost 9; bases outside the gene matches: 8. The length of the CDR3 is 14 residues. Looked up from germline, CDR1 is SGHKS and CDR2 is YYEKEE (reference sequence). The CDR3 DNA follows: TGTGCCAGCAGCCACGGGACAGGGTATATTGAGCAGTTCTTC. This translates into CASSHGTGYIEQFF.

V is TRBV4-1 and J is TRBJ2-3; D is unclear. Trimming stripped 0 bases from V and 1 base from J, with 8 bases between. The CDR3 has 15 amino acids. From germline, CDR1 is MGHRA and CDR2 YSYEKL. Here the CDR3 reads CASSQDHRRTDTQYF. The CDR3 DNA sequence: TGCGCCAGCAGCCAAGATCACAGACGCACAGATACGCAGTATTTT.

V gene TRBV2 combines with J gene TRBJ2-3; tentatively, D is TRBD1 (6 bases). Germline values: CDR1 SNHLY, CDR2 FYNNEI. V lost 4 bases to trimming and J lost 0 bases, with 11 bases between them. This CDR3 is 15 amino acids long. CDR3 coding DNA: TGTGCCAGCAGTGTACAGGGATCTAGCACAGATACGCAGTATTTT. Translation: CASSVQGSSTDTQYF.

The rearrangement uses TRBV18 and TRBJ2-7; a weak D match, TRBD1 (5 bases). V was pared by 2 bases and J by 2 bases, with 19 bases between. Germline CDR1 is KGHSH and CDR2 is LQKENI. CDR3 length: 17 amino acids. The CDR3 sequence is CASSPNQGVPNTYEQYF. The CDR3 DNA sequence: TGTGCCAGCTCACCAAACCAGGGCGTCCCAAACACCTACGAGCAGTACTTC.

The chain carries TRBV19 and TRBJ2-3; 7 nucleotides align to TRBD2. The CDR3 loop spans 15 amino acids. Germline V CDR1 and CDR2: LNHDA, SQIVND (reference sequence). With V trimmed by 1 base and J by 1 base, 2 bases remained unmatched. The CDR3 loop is CASSIAAGGTDTQYF. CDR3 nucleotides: TGTGCCAGTAGTATAGCCGCGGGAGGCACAGATACGCAGTATTTT.

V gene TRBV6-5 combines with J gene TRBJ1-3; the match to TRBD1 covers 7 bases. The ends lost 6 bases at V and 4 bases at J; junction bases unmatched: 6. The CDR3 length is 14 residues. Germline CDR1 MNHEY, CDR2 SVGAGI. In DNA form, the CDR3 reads TGTGCCAGCAGGTCCGGGACAGTCGGAAACACCATATATTTT. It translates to CASRSGTVGNTIYF.

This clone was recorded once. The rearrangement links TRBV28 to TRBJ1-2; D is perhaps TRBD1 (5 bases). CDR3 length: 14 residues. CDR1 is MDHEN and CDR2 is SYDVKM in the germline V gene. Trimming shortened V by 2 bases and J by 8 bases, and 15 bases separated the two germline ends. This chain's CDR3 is CASSLIASGGGYTF. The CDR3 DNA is TGTGCCAGCAGTTTAATTGCCTCTGGGGGGGGCTACACCTTC.

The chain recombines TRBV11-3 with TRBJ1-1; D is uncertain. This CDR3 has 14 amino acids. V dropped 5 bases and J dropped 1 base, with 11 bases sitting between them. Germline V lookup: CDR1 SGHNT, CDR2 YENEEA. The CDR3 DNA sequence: TGTGCCAGCAGCCCGCAGGAGGGGAACACTGAAGCTTTCTTT. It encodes CASSPQEGNTEAFF.